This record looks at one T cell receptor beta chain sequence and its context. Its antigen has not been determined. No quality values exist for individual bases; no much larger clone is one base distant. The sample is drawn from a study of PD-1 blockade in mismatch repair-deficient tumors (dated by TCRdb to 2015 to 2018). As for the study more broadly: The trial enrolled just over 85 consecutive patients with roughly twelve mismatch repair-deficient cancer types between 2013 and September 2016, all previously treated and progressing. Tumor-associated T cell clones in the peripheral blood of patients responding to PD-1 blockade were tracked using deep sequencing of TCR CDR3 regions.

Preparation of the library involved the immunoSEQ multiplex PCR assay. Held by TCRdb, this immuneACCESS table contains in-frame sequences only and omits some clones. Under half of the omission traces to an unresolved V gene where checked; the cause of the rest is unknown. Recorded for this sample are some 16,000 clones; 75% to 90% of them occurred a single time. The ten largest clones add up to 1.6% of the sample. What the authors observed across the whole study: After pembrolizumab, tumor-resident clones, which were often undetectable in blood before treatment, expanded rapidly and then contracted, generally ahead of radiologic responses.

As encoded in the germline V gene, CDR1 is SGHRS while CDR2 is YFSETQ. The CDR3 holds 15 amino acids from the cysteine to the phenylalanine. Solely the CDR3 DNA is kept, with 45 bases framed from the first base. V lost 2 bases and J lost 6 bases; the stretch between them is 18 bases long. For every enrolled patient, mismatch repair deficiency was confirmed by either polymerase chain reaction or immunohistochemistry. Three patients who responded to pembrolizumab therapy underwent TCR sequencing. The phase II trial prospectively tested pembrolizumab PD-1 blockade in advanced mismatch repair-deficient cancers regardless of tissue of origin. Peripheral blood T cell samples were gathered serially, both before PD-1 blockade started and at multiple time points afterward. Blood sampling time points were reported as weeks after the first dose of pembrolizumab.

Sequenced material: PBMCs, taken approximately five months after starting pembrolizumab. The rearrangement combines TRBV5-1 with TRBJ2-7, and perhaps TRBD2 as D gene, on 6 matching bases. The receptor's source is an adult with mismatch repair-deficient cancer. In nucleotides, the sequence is TGCGCCAGCAGCTTAACCCATAGCGGAACAGGCGAGCAGTACTTC. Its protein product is CASSLTHSGTGEQYF.